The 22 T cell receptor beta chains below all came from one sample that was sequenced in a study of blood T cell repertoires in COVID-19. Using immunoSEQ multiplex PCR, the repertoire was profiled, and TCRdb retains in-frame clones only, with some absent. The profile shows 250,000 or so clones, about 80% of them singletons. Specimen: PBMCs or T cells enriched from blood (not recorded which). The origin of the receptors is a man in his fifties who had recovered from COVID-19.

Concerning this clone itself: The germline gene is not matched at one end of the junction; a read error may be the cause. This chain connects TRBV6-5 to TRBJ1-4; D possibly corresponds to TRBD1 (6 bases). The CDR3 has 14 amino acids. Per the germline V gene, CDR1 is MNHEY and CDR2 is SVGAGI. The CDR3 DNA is TGTGCCAGCAGGGACAGTAGGCGGAATGCAAAACTGTTTTTT. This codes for CASRDSRRNAKLFF.

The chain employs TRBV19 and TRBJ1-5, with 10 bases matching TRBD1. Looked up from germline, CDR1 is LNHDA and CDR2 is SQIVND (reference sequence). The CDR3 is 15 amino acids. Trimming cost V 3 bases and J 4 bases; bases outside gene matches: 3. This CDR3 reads CASSIAGQGNQPQHF. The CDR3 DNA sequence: TGTGCCAGTAGTATCGCGGGACAGGGGAATCAGCCCCAGCATTTT.

The CDR3 DNA sequence: TGTGCCAGTAGTATTAGCCACCCCCGCGATGAGCAGTTCTTC. Its translation: CASSISHPRDEQFF. The rearrangement uses TRBV19 and TRBJ2-1; no reliable D call. Per the germline V gene, CDR1 is LNHDA and CDR2 is SQIVND (reference sequence). The CDR3 totals 14 residues. V was shortened by 3 bases and J by 8 bases, with 14 bases between the two germline ends.

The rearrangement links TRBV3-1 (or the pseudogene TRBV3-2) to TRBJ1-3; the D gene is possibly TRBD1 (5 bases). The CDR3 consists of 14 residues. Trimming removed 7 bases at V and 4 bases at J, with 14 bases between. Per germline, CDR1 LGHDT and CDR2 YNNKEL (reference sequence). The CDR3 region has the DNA TGTGCCAGCAACAGCGGGGGTTACGGAAACACCATATATTTT. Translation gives CASNSGGYGNTIYF.

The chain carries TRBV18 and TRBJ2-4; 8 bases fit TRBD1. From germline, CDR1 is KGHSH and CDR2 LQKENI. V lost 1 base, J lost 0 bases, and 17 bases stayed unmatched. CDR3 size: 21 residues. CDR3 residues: CASSPQGQDALSNLAKNIQYF. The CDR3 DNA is TGTGCCAGCTCACCACAGGGACAGGACGCTCTCTCAAATTTAGCCAAAAACATTCAGTACTTC.

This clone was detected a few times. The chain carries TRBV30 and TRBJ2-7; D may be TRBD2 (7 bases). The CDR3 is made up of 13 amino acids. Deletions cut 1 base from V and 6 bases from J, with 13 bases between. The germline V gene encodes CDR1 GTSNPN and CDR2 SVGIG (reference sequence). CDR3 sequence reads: CAWSGSGGREQYF. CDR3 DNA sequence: TGTGCCTGGAGTGGTTCGGGGGGCCGCGAGCAGTACTTC.

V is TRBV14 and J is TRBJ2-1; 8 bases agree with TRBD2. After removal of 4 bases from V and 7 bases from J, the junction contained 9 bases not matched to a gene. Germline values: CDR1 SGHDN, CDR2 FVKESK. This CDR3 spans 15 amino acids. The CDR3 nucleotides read TGTGCCAGCAGCCGGCGGACGGGAGGGCAGAATGAGCAGTTCTTC. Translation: CASSRRTGGQNEQFF.

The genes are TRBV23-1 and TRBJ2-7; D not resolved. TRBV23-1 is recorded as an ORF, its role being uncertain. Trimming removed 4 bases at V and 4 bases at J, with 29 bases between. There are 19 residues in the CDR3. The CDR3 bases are TGCGCCAGCAGTCCAAAAAAGGCCTGCGGAGAGCTGAACTGGTACGAGCAGTACTTC. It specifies CASSPKKACGELNWYEQYF.

The CDR3 is CASSQGTASGSEQYF. The CDR3 coding sequence is TGTGCCAGCAGCCAAGGGACGGCTAGCGGGAGCGAGCAGTACTTC. The chain recombines TRBV3-1 (or the pseudogene TRBV3-2) with TRBJ2-7; 10 nucleotides line up with TRBD2. The V gene end was trimmed by 1 base and the J gene end by 6 bases; junction bases not matched to a gene: 6. This CDR3 comprises 15 residues. CDR1 and CDR2 (germline): LGHDT, YNNKEL (reference sequence).

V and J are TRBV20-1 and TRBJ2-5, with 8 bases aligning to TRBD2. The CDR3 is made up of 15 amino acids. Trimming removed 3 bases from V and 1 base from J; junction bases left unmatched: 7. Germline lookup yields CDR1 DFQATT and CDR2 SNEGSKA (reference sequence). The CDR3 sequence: CSASRGGAAQETQYF. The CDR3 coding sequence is TGCAGTGCTAGTCGGGGGGGGGCGGCCCAAGAGACCCAGTACTTC.

This CDR3 reads CASSRRTGGIGELFF. The CDR3, as DNA: TGTGCCAGCAGTCGAAGGACAGGGGGCATCGGGGAGCTGTTTTTT. This chain links TRBV2 with TRBJ2-2, with 11 bases that match TRBD1. This CDR3 is built from 15 residues. Germline V CDR1 and CDR2: SNHLY, FYNNEI. Losses at the gene ends were 5 bases for V and 7 bases for J; bases not matched to a gene: 6.

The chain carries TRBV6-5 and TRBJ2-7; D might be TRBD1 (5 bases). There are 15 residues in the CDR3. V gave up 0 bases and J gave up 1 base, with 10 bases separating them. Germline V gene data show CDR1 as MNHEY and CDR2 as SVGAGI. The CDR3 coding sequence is TGTGCCAGCAGTTACTCGTATGACAGTTCCTACGAGCAGTACTTC. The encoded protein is CASSYSYDSSYEQYF.

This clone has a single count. The CDR3 region has the DNA TGCGCCAGCAGCTTGACTACTCCCGGAGATACGCAGTATTTT. Translated, it gives CASSLTTPGDTQYF. The chain employs TRBV5-1 and TRBJ2-3; D not certain. Germline V CDR1 and CDR2: SGHRS, YFSETQ. This CDR3 region has 14 residues. The V end was cut by 1 base, the J end by 5 bases, with 11 bases between.

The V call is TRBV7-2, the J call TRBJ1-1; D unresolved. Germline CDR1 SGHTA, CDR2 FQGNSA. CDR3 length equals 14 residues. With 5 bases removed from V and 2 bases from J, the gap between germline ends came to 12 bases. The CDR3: CASSPERVNTEAFF. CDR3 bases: TGTGCCAGCAGCCCCGAGCGGGTCAACACTGAAGCTTTCTTT.

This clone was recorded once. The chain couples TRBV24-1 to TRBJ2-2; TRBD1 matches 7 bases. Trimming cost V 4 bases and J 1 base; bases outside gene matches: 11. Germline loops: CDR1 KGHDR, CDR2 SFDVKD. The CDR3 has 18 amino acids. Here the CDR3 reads CATSDSGQLIQNTGELFF. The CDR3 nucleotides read TGTGCCACCAGTGACTCGGGACAGCTTATTCAGAACACCGGGGAGCTGTTTTTT.

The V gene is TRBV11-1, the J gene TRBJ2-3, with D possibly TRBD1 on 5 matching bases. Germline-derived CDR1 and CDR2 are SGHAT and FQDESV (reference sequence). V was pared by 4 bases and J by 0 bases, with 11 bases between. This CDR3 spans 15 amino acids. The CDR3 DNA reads TGTGCCAGCAGCTCCTGGCAGGGAAGCACAGATACGCAGTATTTT. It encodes CASSSWQGSTDTQYF.

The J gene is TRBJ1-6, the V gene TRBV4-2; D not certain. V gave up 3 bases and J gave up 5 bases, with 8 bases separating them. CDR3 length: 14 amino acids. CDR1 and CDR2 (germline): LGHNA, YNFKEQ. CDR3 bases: TGTGCCAGCAGCCACCACGGAGATAATTCACCCCTCCACTTT. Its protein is CASSHHGDNSPLHF.

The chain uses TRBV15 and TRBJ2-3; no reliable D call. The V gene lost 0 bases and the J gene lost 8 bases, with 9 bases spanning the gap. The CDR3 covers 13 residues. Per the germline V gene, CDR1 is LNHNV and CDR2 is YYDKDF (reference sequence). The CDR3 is CATSRDPAGTQYF. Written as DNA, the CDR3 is TGTGCCACCAGCAGAGACCCCGCAGGTACGCAGTATTTT.

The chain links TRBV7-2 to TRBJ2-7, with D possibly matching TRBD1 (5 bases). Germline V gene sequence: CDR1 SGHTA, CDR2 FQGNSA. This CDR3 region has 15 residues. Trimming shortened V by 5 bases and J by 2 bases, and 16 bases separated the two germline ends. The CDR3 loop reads CASSPPSRQTYEQYF. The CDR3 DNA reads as TGTGCCAGCAGCCCCCCCTCCCGACAGACCTACGAGCAGTACTTC.

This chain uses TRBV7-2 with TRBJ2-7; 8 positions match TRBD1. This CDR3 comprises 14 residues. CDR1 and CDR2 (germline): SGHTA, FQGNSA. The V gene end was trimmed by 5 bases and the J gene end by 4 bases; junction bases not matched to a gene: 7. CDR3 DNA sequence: TGTGCCAGCAGCCCCGCAGGGGGCTGGTACGAGCAGTACTTC. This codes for CASSPAGGWYEQYF.

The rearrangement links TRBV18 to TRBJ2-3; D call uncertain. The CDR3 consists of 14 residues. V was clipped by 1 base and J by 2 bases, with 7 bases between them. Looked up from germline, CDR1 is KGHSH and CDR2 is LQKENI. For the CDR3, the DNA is TGTGCCAGCTCACCACAGAGTTTCACAGATACGCAGTATTTT. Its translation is CASSPQSFTDTQYF.

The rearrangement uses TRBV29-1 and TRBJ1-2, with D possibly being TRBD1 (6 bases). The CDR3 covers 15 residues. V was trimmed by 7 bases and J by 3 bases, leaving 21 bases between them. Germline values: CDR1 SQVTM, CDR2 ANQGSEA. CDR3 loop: CSAFTGNGPYYGYTF. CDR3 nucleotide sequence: TGCAGCGCGTTCACAGGGAATGGACCGTACTATGGCTACACCTTC. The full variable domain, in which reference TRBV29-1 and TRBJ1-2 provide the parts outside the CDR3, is SAVISQKPSRDICQRGTSLTIQCQVDSQVTMMFWYRQQPGQSLTLIATANQGSEATYESGFVIDKFPISRPNLTFSTLTVSNMSPEDSSIYLCSAFTGNGPYYGYTFGSGTRLTVV.